Below, one TCR beta chain is given with its context. Its antigen is undetermined. Primers for the PCR totalled 60 Vbeta and 13 Jbeta. Sequencing was performed with immunoSEQ multiplex PCR; in TCRdb, only in-frame clones are kept and a portion is missing. The repertoire holds around 120,000 clones, around 74% seen once, with 30% in the top ten. Germline values: CDR1 SEHNR, CDR2 FQNEAQ (reference sequence). The CDR3 totals 14 residues. With 4 bases removed from V and 3 bases from J, the gap between germline ends came to 13 bases. This entry belongs to a study of cytomegalovirus exposure and HLA in healthy donors. Study-wide results and limits: About 87% or about 30% of the time was how often most TCR beta V segments were productive, according to an earlier analysis. The study designated 150 or so TCR beta chains cytomegalovirus-associated. For most TCR sequences rarity was the rule, although some public TCRs occurred in many donors. The authors reported that TCR beta sequences could predict HLA-A and HLA-B alleles. These predictions were accurate for most subjects in the first cohort.

Sample: PBMCs. The TCR was taken from a man between 60 and 75 years old in good health and CMV-seropositive. V usage is TRBV7-9 and J usage is TRBJ2-7, with a weak D call TRBD1 (6 bases). This CDR3 is CASSSTGTRYEQYF. Here the CDR3 DNA reads TGTGCCAGCAGCTCTACCGGGACACGCTACGAGCAGTACTTC.